Below, 21 T cell receptor beta chains from the same sample are listed, as sequenced in a study of blood T cell repertoires in COVID-19. Clones were sequenced by immunoSEQ multiplex PCR, and TCRdb holds only the in-frame ones, with some missing. The sample lists 100,000 to 120,000 clones; around 76% were seen once. Material: peripheral blood. These receptors originate from a woman in her sixties or seventies with acute or convalescent COVID-19.

This chain joins TRBV5-1 and TRBJ2-3, with 10 bases aligning to TRBD1. Germline V gene lookup returns CDR1 SGHRS and CDR2 YFSETQ. The CDR3 consists of 14 residues. The junction had 5 bases not matched to a gene; V was cut back by 4 bases and J by 6 bases. CDR3 nucleotides: TGCGCCAGCAGCCCGGGACAGGGGAGGGATACGCAGTATTTT. Its protein product is CASSPGQGRDTQYF. Variable domain in full (rest from reference TRBV5-1 and TRBJ2-3): KAGVTQTPRYLIKTRGQQVTLSCSPISGHRSVSWYQQTPGQGLQFLFEYFSETQRNKGNFPGRFSGRQFSNSRSEMNVSTLELGDSALYLCASSPGQGRDTQYFGPGTRLTVL.

The chain links TRBV7-8 to TRBJ1-5; 7 nucleotides match TRBD1. Trimming cost V 0 bases and J 5 bases; bases outside gene matches: 4. Germline V gene sequence: CDR1 SGHVS, CDR2 FQNEAQ. This CDR3 spans 15 amino acids. The CDR3 nucleotides are TGTGCCAGCAGCTTAGCGGTGACAGGGTATCAGCCCCAGCATTTT. Translation: CASSLAVTGYQPQHF.

The rearrangement uses TRBV5-4 and TRBJ2-2, with 9 bases identical to TRBD1. Germline trimming cut 1 base from V and 8 bases from J; bases unmatched to any gene: 12. CDR1 is SGHNT and CDR2 is YYREEE in the germline V gene (reference sequence). The CDR3 loop spans 17 amino acids. The CDR3 loop reads CASSLPGTGRITGELFF. The CDR3 DNA follows: TGTGCCAGCAGCTTGCCCGGGACAGGGAGAATAACTGGGGAGCTGTTTTTT.

This sequence joins TRBV19 and TRBJ1-2; TRBD1 agrees at 11 bases. Germline V gives CDR1 LNHDA, CDR2 SQIVND (reference sequence). The CDR3 has 13 residues. V was pared by 4 bases and J by 14 bases, with 9 bases of the junction left unmatched. The CDR3 loop is CASSTGTGGMRTF. In nucleotides, the CDR3 is TGTGCCAGTAGTACCGGGACAGGGGGGATGAGGACCTTC.

V is TRBV28 and J is TRBJ1-2; 9 bases align to TRBD1. CDR1 is MDHEN, CDR2 SYDVKM, per germline. The CDR3 length is 14 residues. V was pared by 6 bases and J by 3 bases, with 5 bases of the junction left unmatched. CDR3: CASSRTGVHYGYTF. The CDR3 nucleotides read TGTGCCAGCAGCAGGACAGGGGTACACTATGGCTACACCTTC.

This clone was picked up a small number of times. Other DNA sequences of this sample code for an identical CDR3. This sequence joins TRBV13 and TRBJ1-6; no clear D. CDR1 PRHDT and CDR2 FYEKMQ come from the germline V gene (reference sequence). The V end lost 7 bases, the J end lost 0 bases, and 7 bases lay between the germline ends. The CDR3 contains 14 residues. CDR3 sequence (DNA): TGTGCCAGCACGCGGTACTCCTATAATTCACCCCTCCACTTT. Translating gives CASTRYSYNSPLHF.

V is TRBV2 and J is TRBJ1-5; maybe TRBD1 (6 bases). Trimming removed 7 bases from V and 0 bases from J, with 7 bases in between. Germline V gene lookup returns CDR1 SNHLY and CDR2 FYNNEI. This CDR3 has 13 residues. CDR3 bases: TGTGCCAGCAAGGGGGATAGCAATCAGCCCCAGCATTTT. The encoded protein is CASKGDSNQPQHF. Variable domain in full (rest from reference TRBV2 and TRBJ1-5): EPEVTQTPSHQVTQMGQEVILRCVPISNHLYFYWYRQILGQKVEFLVSFYNNEISEKSEIFDDQFSVERPDGSNFTLKIRSTKLEDSAMYFCASKGDSNQPQHFGDGTRLSIL.

This rearrangement joins TRBV14 to TRBJ1-2; D is uncertain. The CDR3 sequence is 14 residues long. Germline V gene lookup returns CDR1 SGHDN and CDR2 FVKESK. Trimming removed 6 bases from V and 5 bases from J, with 16 bases in between. CDR3 loop: CASSIDTNTYGYTF. In nucleotides, the CDR3 is TGTGCCAGCAGTATCGACACAAATACTTATGGCTACACCTTC.

V and J are TRBV12-3 or TRBV12-4 and TRBJ2-7; 9 bases match TRBD1. V was pared by 6 bases and J by 3 bases, with 3 bases of the junction left unmatched. CDR3 length: 13 residues. CDR3 bases: TGTGCCAGCAGATCGACAGGGGGCTACGAGCAGTACTTC. Amino acid sequence: CASRSTGGYEQYF.

The chain combines TRBV3-1 (or the pseudogene TRBV3-2) with TRBJ1-5; D is possibly TRBD1 (5 bases). This CDR3 has 16 amino acids. CDR1 and CDR2 (germline): LGHDT, YNNKEL (reference sequence). The V end was cut by 5 bases, the J end by 6 bases, with 20 bases between. In DNA form, the CDR3 reads TGTGCCAGCAGCTCTGCCGGGGGGGGACGGCCTCAGCCCCAGCATTTT. The encoded protein is CASSSAGGGRPQPQHF.

The rearrangement links TRBV6-5 to TRBJ1-6; D not resolved. Per germline, CDR1 MNHEY and CDR2 SVGAGI. Trimming removed 0 bases from V and 0 bases from J, with 6 bases in between. The CDR3 runs 16 residues. The CDR3 region has the DNA TGTGCCAGCAGTTACTCAGGCGGCTCCTATAATTCACCCCTCCACTTT. This encodes CASSYSGGSYNSPLHF.

This clone was seen only a few times. The chain uses TRBV9 and TRBJ1-1; weak D call: TRBD1 (6 bases). CDR1 is SGDLS, CDR2 YYNGEE, per germline. V was trimmed by 5 bases and J by 1 base, leaving 12 bases between them. The CDR3 totals 14 residues. CDR3 bases: TGTGCCAGCAGTCTACTACAGGGGAACACTGAAGCTTTCTTT. Amino acid sequence: CASSLLQGNTEAFF. The full variable domain, completed using reference TRBV9 and TRBJ1-1, is DSGVTQTPKHLITATGQRVTLRCSPRSGDLSVYWYQQSLDQGLQFLIQYYNGEERAKGNILERFSAQQFPDLHSELNLSSLELGDSALYFCASSLLQGNTEAFFGQGTRLTVV.

The V and J genes are TRBV5-1 and TRBJ1-2; D perhaps matches TRBD1 (6 bases). V lost 0 bases and J 6 bases, leaving 9 bases between the germline ends. CDR3 length: 13 residues. From germline, CDR1 is SGHRS and CDR2 YFSETQ. The CDR3 DNA reads as TGCGCCAGCAGCTTGGCAGGGGCGGATGGCTACACCTTC. Translated, it gives CASSLAGADGYTF.

As DNA, the CDR3 is TGCGCCAGCAGTCAATCACCGCACAGGGGTAGCAATCAGCCCCAGCATTTT. Its protein product is CASSQSPHRGSNQPQHF. The chain combines TRBV23-1 with TRBJ1-5, with 7 bases aligning to TRBD1. Being an ORF, TRBV23-1 has a function that is uncertain. V dropped 0 bases and J dropped 0; count of bases not matched to a gene: 5. The length of the CDR3 is 17 residues.

The chain recombines TRBV27 with TRBJ2-6; the D is unclear. V lost 2 bases to trimming and J lost 0 bases, with 5 bases between them. Germline CDR1 MNHEY, CDR2 SMNVEV (reference sequence). The CDR3 totals 15 residues. The CDR3 is CASSLDISGANVLTF. DNA of the CDR3: TGTGCCAGCAGTTTAGACATCTCTGGGGCCAACGTCCTGACTTTC.

The V and J genes are TRBV9 and TRBJ2-7; 8 bases line up with TRBD1. The trim removed 0 bases at V and 3 bases at J, leaving 8 bases unmatched. The CDR3 totals 16 residues. The germline V gene encodes CDR1 SGDLS and CDR2 YYNGEE. The CDR3 sequence is CASSVAPATGVYEQYF. In nucleotides, the CDR3 is TGTGCCAGCAGCGTAGCGCCGGCGACAGGGGTCTACGAGCAGTACTTC.

The chain couples TRBV28 to TRBJ1-4; D might be TRBD1 (5 bases). The CDR3 loop spans 15 amino acids. Germline CDR1 reads MDHEN; CDR2 reads SYDVKM. Trimming pared 6 bases from V and 8 bases from J, leaving 19 bases between. This CDR3 is CASSPVLGEGEKLFF. The CDR3 nucleotides read TGTGCCAGCAGCCCGGTCTTGGGGGAGGGGGAAAAACTGTTTTTT. The variable domain in full, completed from reference TRBV28 and TRBJ1-4, reads DVKVTQSSRYLVKRTGEKVFLECVQDMDHENMFWYRQDPGLGLRLIYFSYDVKMKEKGDIPEGYSVSREKKERFSLILESASTNQTSMYLCASSPVLGEGEKLFFGSGTQLSVL.

The chain uses TRBV4-2 and TRBJ1-2, with 12 bases lining up with TRBD1. The ends lost 0 bases at V and 11 bases at J; junction bases unmatched: 4. The length of the CDR3 is 14 residues. Germline V lookup: CDR1 LGHNA, CDR2 YNFKEQ. The CDR3 loop is CASSQDGTGGPYTF. Written as DNA, the CDR3 is TGTGCCAGCAGCCAAGACGGGACAGGGGGCCCATACACCTTC.

This clone was detected once. The chain combines TRBV4-1 with TRBJ1-1; 7 bases fit TRBD1. There are 15 residues in the CDR3. Trimming cost V 0 bases and J 10 bases; bases outside gene matches: 11. Germline V gene sequence: CDR1 MGHRA, CDR2 YSYEKL. The chain's CDR3 is CASSQDEGARGSAFF. The CDR3 bases are TGCGCCAGCAGCCAAGATGAGGGGGCAAGGGGATCAGCTTTCTTT.

To note about this clone: Given the absence of the conserved phenylalanine or tryptophan at the CDR3 end, a read error is likely. The rearrangement uses TRBV6-1 and TRBJ1-2; unclear D gene. The germline V gene encodes CDR1 MNHNS and CDR2 SASEGT. V dropped 3 bases and J dropped 4 bases, with 12 bases sitting between them. The CDR3 is 14 residues long. The CDR3: CASSDGGRTYGYTV. In DNA form, the CDR3 reads TGTGCCAGCAGTGATGGAGGGCGCACCTATGGCTACACCGTC.

CDR3 in DNA: TGTGCCAGTAGTCCCACCACTTTGAACACTGAAGCTTTCTTT. The encoded protein is CASSPTTLNTEAFF. The chain is built from TRBV19 and TRBJ1-1; D gene ambiguous. The CDR3 extends over 14 amino acids. Germline V gene data show CDR1 as LNHDA and CDR2 as SQIVND (reference sequence). Trimming shortened V by 5 bases and J by 0 bases, and 10 bases separated the two germline ends. Complete variable domain (other parts from reference TRBV19 and TRBJ1-1): DGGITQSPKYLFRKEGQNVTLSCEQNLNHDAMYWYRQDPGQGLRLIYYSQIVNDFQKGDIAEGYSVSREKKESFPLTVTSAQKNPTAFYLCASSPTTLNTEAFFGQGTRLTVV.